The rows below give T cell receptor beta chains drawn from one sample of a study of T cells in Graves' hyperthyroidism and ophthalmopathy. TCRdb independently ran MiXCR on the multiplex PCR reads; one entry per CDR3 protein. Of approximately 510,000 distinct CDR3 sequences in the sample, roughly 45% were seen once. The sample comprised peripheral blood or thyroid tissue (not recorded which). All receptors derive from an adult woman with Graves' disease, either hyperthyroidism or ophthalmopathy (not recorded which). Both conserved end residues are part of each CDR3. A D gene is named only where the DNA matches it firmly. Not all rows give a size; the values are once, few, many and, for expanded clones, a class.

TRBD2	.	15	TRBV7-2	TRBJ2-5	TGTGCCAGCAGCTTAAGCGGGGATTTTGGAGAGACCCAGTACTTC	CASSLSGDFGETQYF
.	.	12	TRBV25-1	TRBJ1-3	TGTGCTAGAAAGGGATCTGGAAACACCATATATTTT	CARKGSGNTIYF
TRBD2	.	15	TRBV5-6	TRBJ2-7	TGTGCCAGCAGCTGGGGGACTAGCGGGATGTACGAGCAGTACTTC	CASSWGTSGMYEQYF
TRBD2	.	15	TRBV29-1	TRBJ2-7	TGCAGCGTTGTGGGAGCTAGCGGGGGAACCTACGAGCAGTACTTC	CSVVGASGGTYEQYF
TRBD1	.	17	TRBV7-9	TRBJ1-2	TGTGCCAGCAGCATCATAAACGGTTTAGACAGGGGGTATGGCTACACCTTC	CASSIINGLDRGYGYTF
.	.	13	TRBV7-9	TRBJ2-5	TGTGCCAGCAGCCCAGGGGATCTTGAGACCCAGTACTTC	CASSPGDLETQYF
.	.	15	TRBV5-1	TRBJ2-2	TGCGCCAGCAGCGGCAACTACGGGAACACCGGGGAGCTGTTTTTT	CASSGNYGNTGELFF
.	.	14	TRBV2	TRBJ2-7	TGTGCCAGCAGCATGTTAGAGAGCGGCTACGAGCAGTACTTC	CASSMLESGYEQYF
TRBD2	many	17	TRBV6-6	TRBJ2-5	TGTGCCAGCAGAACCGGGACTAGCGGCATAGTCCAAGAGACCCAGTACTTC	CASRTGTSGIVQETQYF
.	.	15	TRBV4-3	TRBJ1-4	TGCGCCAGCAGCCAAGAAGGCAGAATACGCGAAAAACTGTTTTTT	CASSQEGRIREKLFF
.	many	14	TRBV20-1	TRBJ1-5	TGCAGTGCTAGCGTCGGGGATAGCAATCAGCCCCAGCATTTT	CSASVGDSNQPQHF
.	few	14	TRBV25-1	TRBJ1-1	TGTGCCAGCAGTAGGGGGTGGATGAACACTGAAGCTTTCTTT	CASSRGWMNTEAFF
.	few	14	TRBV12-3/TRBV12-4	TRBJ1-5	TGTGCCAGCAGTTTCAAGGGGGGCAATCAGCCCCAGCATTTT	CASSFKGGNQPQHF
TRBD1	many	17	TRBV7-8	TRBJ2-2	TGTGCCAGCAGCACTGAGACAGGGCCGGGTCTCACCGGGGAGCTGTTTTTT	CASSTETGPGLTGELFF
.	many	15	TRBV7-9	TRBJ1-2	TGTGCCAGCAGCTTAGAATGGCGCGGATCGAACGGCTACACCTTC	CASSLEWRGSNGYTF
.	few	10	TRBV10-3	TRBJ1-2	TGTGCCACGTCGAACTATGGCTACACCTTC	CATSNYGYTF
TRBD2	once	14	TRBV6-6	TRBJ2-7	TGTGCCAGCAGTTTGCATTTAACGGGGGGCGAGCAGTACTTC	CASSLHLTGGEQYF
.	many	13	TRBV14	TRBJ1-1	TGTGCCAGCAGCCAAGATTTCGGGGAGATGGCTTTCTTT	CASSQDFGEMAFF
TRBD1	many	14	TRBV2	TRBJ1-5	TGTGCCAGCACGGGACAGTATAGCAATCAGCCCCAGCATTTT	CASTGQYSNQPQHF
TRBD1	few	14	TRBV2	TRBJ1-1	TGTGCCAGCAGGCGGGACAGTATGAACACTGAAGCTTTCTTT	CASRRDSMNTEAFF
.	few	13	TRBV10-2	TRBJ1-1	TGCGCCAGCAGTGACGACGGGATCACTGAAGCTTTCTTT	CASSDDGITEAFF
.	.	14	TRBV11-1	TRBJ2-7	TGTGCCAGCAGTGCCGGGGCCGGCTCCTACGAGCAGTACTTC	CASSAGAGSYEQYF